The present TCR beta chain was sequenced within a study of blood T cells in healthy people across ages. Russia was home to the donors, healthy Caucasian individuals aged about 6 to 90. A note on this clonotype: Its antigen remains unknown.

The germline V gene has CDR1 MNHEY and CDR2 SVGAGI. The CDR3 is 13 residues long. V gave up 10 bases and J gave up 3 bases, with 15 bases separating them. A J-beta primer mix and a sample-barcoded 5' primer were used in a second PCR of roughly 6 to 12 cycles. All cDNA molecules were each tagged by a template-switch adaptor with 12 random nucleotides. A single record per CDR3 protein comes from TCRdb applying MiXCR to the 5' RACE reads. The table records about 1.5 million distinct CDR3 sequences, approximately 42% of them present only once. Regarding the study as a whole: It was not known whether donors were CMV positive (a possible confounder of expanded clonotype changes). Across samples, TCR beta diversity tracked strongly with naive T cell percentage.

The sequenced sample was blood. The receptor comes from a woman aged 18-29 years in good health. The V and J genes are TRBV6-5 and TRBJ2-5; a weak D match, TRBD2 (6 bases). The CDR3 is CATEGRTEETQYF. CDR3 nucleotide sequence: TGTGCCACCGAGGGGAGGACGGAAGAGACCCAGTACTTC.